This T cell receptor (beta chain) was recovered during a study of response to subunit inactivated influenza vaccine (dated by TCRdb to between 2017 and 2018). General notes on the study: Deep quantitative T cell receptor repertoire profiling was used in the study to track responses to a trivalent subunit inactivated influenza vaccine.

This clonotype has a handful of counts. The target of this receptor is not known. Base qualities are not at hand, and no much larger clone is one base apart. Overall results and qualifications from the work: It was suggested by the authors that each seasonal influenza vaccination may recruit only a limited number of new T cells.

Libraries were prepared through RT-PCR. The reads were generated on an Illumina HiSeq 2500. TCRdb reprocessed the public reads (quality trimming at Q25 with fastp, clone calling with MiXCR) and kept in-frame beta chains. Every CDR3 protein is listed once, alongside the most common genes and DNA of its rows. Counted in this sample were around 300,000 distinct CDR3 sequences; around 20% of them appeared once. The ten largest account for about a tenth of the sample. The specimen was PBMCs from blood, collected less than 22 months after vaccination. The origin of this receptor is a man between 45 and 75 years old who received an inactivated influenza vaccine. Donor details come from another sample of the same person, matched by shared clones.

The CDR3 loop reads CASSRTGRPGQETQYF. At the DNA level, the sequence is TGTGCCAGCAGCCGGACAGGGCGGCCAGGACAAGAGACCCAGTACTTC. The sequence is built from TRBV6-1 and TRBJ2-5, and 8 junctional nucleotides match TRBD1. V is cut back by 6 bases and J by 2 bases, with 11 bases in the junction unmatched. The CDR3, from cysteine to phenylalanine, totals 16 residues. Kept here is only the CDR3 DNA, which spans 48 bases and is read in frame from base 1. CDR1 and CDR2 are read off the germline V gene as MNHNS and SASEGT.